The 21 T cell receptor beta chains given below trace back to one sample, sequenced in a study of ipilimumab plus nivolumab after autologous stem cell transplantation. Assay: immunoSEQ multiplex PCR; the TCRdb copy retains only in-frame clones and omits some. The sample records about 15,000 clones, roughly 74% being singletons. The input for sequencing was PBMCs, taken in a trial of ipilimumab plus nivolumab as post-transplant consolidation. Receptors originate from a male donor with primary mediastinal lymphoma.

This clone has only a few counts. The chain carries TRBV5-6 and TRBJ2-3; TRBD2 matches 8 bases. Germline V lookup: CDR1 SGHDT, CDR2 YYEEEE. The CDR3 is 15 amino acids. J was trimmed by 5 bases and V by 6 bases; bases with no gene match: 11. The CDR3 spells CASTMTSVEIDTQYF. CDR3 nucleotides: TGTGCCAGCACCATGACTAGCGTTGAGATAGATACGCAGTATTTT.

The V gene is TRBV28, the J gene TRBJ2-5; D may be TRBD1 (6 bases). Trimming cost V 5 bases and J 2 bases, with 15 bases left between them. Germline V gives CDR1 MDHEN, CDR2 SYDVKM. The CDR3 is made up of 15 amino acids. The CDR3 sequence: CASSPVQGLQETQYF. The CDR3 region has the DNA TGTGCCAGCAGTCCGGTCCAGGGGTTACAAGAGACCCAGTACTTC.

CDR3 coding DNA: TGTGCCAGCAGTTGGGGTACTAGCGGGAGAGTTATGGAAGAGACCCAGTACTTC. Translated, it gives CASSWGTSGRVMEETQYF. The rearrangement uses TRBV28 and TRBJ2-5, with 11 bases identical to TRBD2. The germline V gene encodes CDR1 MDHEN and CDR2 SYDVKM. V trimming: 4 bases; J trimming: 3 bases; junction bases outside the gene matches: 13. This CDR3 comprises 18 residues.

This chain links TRBV19 with TRBJ2-1; 10 bases are shared with TRBD1. The CDR3 is 19 amino acids. The V gene end was trimmed by 5 bases and the J gene end by 7 bases; junction bases not matched to a gene: 20. Looked up from germline, CDR1 is LNHDA and CDR2 is SQIVND (reference sequence). CDR3 bases: TGTGCCAGTAGTTCGCCGAACGGGACAGGGGTTTCGGCGGCGAATGAGCAGTTCTTC. Its protein is CASSSPNGTGVSAANEQFF.

The chain employs TRBV6-9 and TRBJ2-1; D not resolved. The CDR3 is made up of 15 amino acids. Trimming removed 3 bases from V and 4 bases from J, with 13 bases in between. The germline V gene has CDR1 MNHGY and CDR2 SVAAGI. The CDR3 protein is CASSYSRLVYNEQFF. The CDR3 region has the DNA TGTGCCAGCAGTTACTCTAGGCTGGTGTACAATGAGCAGTTCTTC.

The chain uses TRBV10-3 and TRBJ2-2, with D unclear. The V gene's germline CDR1 is ENHRY and CDR2 SYGVKD. CDR3 length equals 12 residues. Trimming removed 6 bases at V and 2 bases at J, with 4 bases between. CDR3 sequence reads: CAIRANTGELFF. CDR3 DNA sequence: TGTGCCATCAGGGCAAACACCGGGGAGCTGTTTTTT.

The rearrangement links TRBV30 to TRBJ1-2; the D is unclear. CDR3 size: 13 residues. Trimming shortened V by 3 bases and J by 6 bases, and 14 bases separated the two germline ends. Germline CDR1 reads GTSNPN; CDR2 reads SVGIG (reference sequence). Written as DNA, the CDR3 is TGTGCCTGGAGCGGTAATTCAGGCAATGGCTACACCTTC. Translation gives CAWSGNSGNGYTF.

This clone was counted a few times. The chain joins TRBV6-5 to TRBJ1-1; D unclear. The V end was cut by 7 bases, the J end by 4 bases, with 16 bases between. The CDR3 runs 14 residues. Germline assignment: CDR1 MNHEY and CDR2 SVGAGI. This CDR3 is CASTWTPEGTEAFF. In DNA form, the CDR3 reads TGTGCCAGCACCTGGACCCCGGAGGGCACTGAAGCTTTCTTT.

The chain joins TRBV7-2 to TRBJ2-2; unclear D gene. This CDR3 spans 16 amino acids. CDR1 is SGHTA, CDR2 FQGNSA, per germline. Trimming removed 5 bases from V and 6 bases from J, with 19 bases in between. CDR3: CASSLDSGLGAGELFF. In DNA form, the CDR3 reads TGTGCCAGCAGCCTTGACTCGGGCCTAGGAGCCGGGGAGCTGTTTTTT. Using reference TRBV7-2 and TRBJ2-2 for the parts outside the CDR3, the full variable domain is GAGVSQSPSNKVTEKGKDVELRCDPISGHTALYWYRQSLGQGLEFLIYFQGNSAPDKSGLPSDRFSAERTGGSVSTLTIQRTQQEDSAVYLCASSLDSGLGAGELFFGEGSRLTVL.

The chain has TRBV6-5 and TRBJ1-5, with D possibly TRBD1 on 5 matching bases. Germline values: CDR1 MNHEY, CDR2 SVGAGI. V lost 6 bases to trimming and J lost 7 bases, with 19 bases between them. The CDR3 has 15 residues. In nucleotides, the CDR3 is TGTGCCAGCAGACGGGACGACGGAATTGGCCAGCCCCAGCATTTT. Translated: CASRRDDGIGQPQHF.

This chain joins TRBV14 and TRBJ2-7, with D perhaps matching TRBD2 (6 bases). The V and J ends lost 2 bases and 6 bases respectively, with 14 bases between them. CDR1 is SGHDN, CDR2 FVKESK, per germline. The CDR3 totals 14 residues. This CDR3 reads CASSQPGLPREQYF. In nucleotides, the CDR3 is TGTGCCAGCAGCCAACCGGGACTTCCTCGCGAGCAGTACTTC. Supplemented by reference TRBV14 and TRBJ2-7, the full variable domain reads EAGVTQFPSHSVIEKGQTVTLRCDPISGHDNLYWYRRVMGKEIKFLLHFVKESKQDESGMPNNRFLAERTGGTYSTLKVQPAELEDSGVYFCASSQPGLPREQYFGPGTRLTVT.

J is TRBJ1-1 and V is TRBV5-6, with TRBD1 matching over 9 bases. V trimming: 4 bases; J trimming: 0 bases; junction bases outside the gene matches: 10. The CDR3 consists of 17 residues. Per germline, CDR1 SGHDT and CDR2 YYEEEE. The CDR3 sequence is CASSVQGADSLNTEAFF. In DNA form, the CDR3 reads TGTGCCAGCAGCGTACAGGGGGCCGATTCCTTGAACACTGAAGCTTTCTTT.

V usage is TRBV5-1 and J usage is TRBJ2-5; TRBD1 is a possible D gene (6 bases). V lost 3 bases and J 6 bases, leaving 18 bases between the germline ends. The CDR3 contains 15 residues. The germline V gene has CDR1 SGHRS and CDR2 YFSETQ. The CDR3, as DNA: TGCGCCAGCAGCTACACCCCGGGACAAGGCAAGACCCAGTACTTC. Translation gives CASSYTPGQGKTQYF.

The rearrangement uses TRBV28 and TRBJ1-3; the match to TRBD1 covers 7 bases. After removal of 3 bases from V and 2 bases from J, the junction contained 7 bases not matched to a gene. The CDR3 length is 16 residues. Germline values: CDR1 MDHEN, CDR2 SYDVKM. CDR3 nucleotide sequence: TGTGCCAGCAGTTTCTCCTCTCAGGGGGCTGGAAACACCATATATTTT. This gives the protein CASSFSSQGAGNTIYF.

The chain combines TRBV6-5 with TRBJ2-1, with 8 positions matching TRBD2. V trimming: 5 bases; J trimming: 7 bases; junction bases outside the gene matches: 10. Per germline, CDR1 MNHEY and CDR2 SVGAGI. This CDR3 is 15 amino acids long. CDR3 loop: CASSKLAVGGNEQFF. CDR3 DNA: TGTGCCAGCAGTAAACTAGCGGTCGGGGGAAATGAGCAGTTCTTC.

The chain recombines TRBV15 with TRBJ2-5, with D unresolved. Germline CDR1 is LNHNV and CDR2 is YYDKDF (reference sequence). Trimming removed 0 bases from V and 2 bases from J, with 13 bases in between. The CDR3 has 16 residues. CDR3 DNA sequence: TGTGCCACCAGCAGAGATGAGTACGGTATACAAGAGACCCAGTACTTC. Translated: CATSRDEYGIQETQYF.

The chain employs TRBV2 and TRBJ1-1; maybe TRBD1 (6 bases). Trimming left V 7 bases short and J 6 bases short, with 21 bases between. CDR3 length: 15 residues. The germline gives CDR1 SNHLY, CDR2 FYNNEI. CDR3 DNA: TGTGCCAGCACGGAATATCAGGGGCGCGATGCTGAAGCTTTCTTT. Its translation is CASTEYQGRDAEAFF.

The V and J genes are TRBV9 and TRBJ2-1; 8 nucleotides align to TRBD1. The germline gives CDR1 SGDLS, CDR2 YYNGEE. This CDR3 is built from 15 residues. V was clipped by 1 base and J by 6 bases; unmatched bases: 6. CDR3 coding DNA: TGTGCCAGCAGCGTATCAGGGGGCTCGATCAATGAGCAGTTCTTC. Protein product: CASSVSGGSINEQFF.

This chain connects TRBV6-6 to TRBJ2-5; D remains ambiguous. The germline gives CDR1 MNHNY, CDR2 SVGAGI (reference sequence). With 6 bases removed from V and 5 bases from J, the gap between germline ends came to 10 bases. The CDR3 length is 12 residues. The DNA of the CDR3 is TGTGCCAGCAGCCTAAATGGGGAGACCCAGTACTTC. It specifies CASSLNGETQYF.

This rearrangement joins TRBV29-1 to TRBJ2-1; D unresolved. Trimming took off 4 bases at V and 9 bases at J, with 13 bases between the two ends. Germline assignment: CDR1 SQVTM and CDR2 ANQGSEA. This CDR3 spans 12 amino acids. The CDR3 sequence is CSVVRLGGEQFF. The CDR3, as DNA: TGCAGCGTTGTACGACTGGGCGGTGAGCAGTTCTTC.

This clone was counted a few times. J is TRBJ1-5 and V is TRBV29-1; D possibly corresponds to TRBD1 (6 bases). CDR3 length: 13 residues. The germline V gene encodes CDR1 SQVTM and CDR2 ANQGSEA. Trimming took off 4 bases at V and 4 bases at J, with 11 bases between the two ends. The CDR3 protein is CSVGQGINQPQHF. For the CDR3, the DNA is TGCAGCGTTGGGCAGGGGATTAATCAGCCCCAGCATTTT.